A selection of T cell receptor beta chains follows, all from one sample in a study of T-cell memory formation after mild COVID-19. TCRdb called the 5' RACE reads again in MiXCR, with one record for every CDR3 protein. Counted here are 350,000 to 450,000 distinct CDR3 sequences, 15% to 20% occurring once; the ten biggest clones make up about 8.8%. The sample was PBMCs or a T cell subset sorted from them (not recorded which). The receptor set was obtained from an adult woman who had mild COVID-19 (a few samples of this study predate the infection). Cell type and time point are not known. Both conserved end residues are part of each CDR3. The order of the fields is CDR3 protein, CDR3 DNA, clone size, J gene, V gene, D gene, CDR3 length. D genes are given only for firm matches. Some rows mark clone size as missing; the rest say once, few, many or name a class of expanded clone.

cdr3_aa: CASSLPPIPGNIQYF; cdr3_nt: TGTGCCAGCAGCTTACCCCCCATCCCAGGAAACATTCAGTACTTC; clone_size: NA; j_call: TRBJ2-4; v_call: TRBV7-2; d_call: NA; cdr3_length: 15
cdr3_aa: CASRLASRVRSNEQFF; cdr3_nt: TGTGCAAGTCGCTTAGCTTCACGAGTTAGGAGCAATGAGCAGTTCTTC; clone_size: NA; j_call: TRBJ2-1; v_call: TRBV12-2; d_call: NA; cdr3_length: 16
cdr3_aa: CASSPLSGTRYNEQFF; cdr3_nt: TGTGCCAGCAGTCCCCTAAGCGGGACTCGGTACAATGAGCAGTTCTTC; clone_size: NA; j_call: TRBJ2-1; v_call: TRBV6-5; d_call: TRBD2; cdr3_length: 16
cdr3_aa: CATSDGQGSTDTQYF; cdr3_nt: TGTGCCACCAGTGATGGGCAGGGGTCCACAGATACGCAGTATTTT; clone_size: NA; j_call: TRBJ2-3; v_call: TRBV24-1; d_call: NA; cdr3_length: 15
cdr3_aa: CASSLDGVRRNTGELFF; cdr3_nt: TGTGCCAGCAGCTTAGATGGAGTCAGGAGGAACACCGGGGAGCTGTTTTTT; clone_size: few; j_call: TRBJ2-2; v_call: TRBV7-6; d_call: NA; cdr3_length: 17
cdr3_aa: CASSFKAPGLSYNEQFF; cdr3_nt: TGTGCCAGCAGCTTCAAGGCCCCAGGCCTTTCCTACAATGAGCAGTTCTTC; clone_size: NA; j_call: TRBJ2-1; v_call: TRBV7-9; d_call: NA; cdr3_length: 17
cdr3_aa: CASSLAPGSNQPQHF; cdr3_nt: TGTGCCAGCAGCTTAGCCCCAGGGAGCAATCAGCCCCAGCATTTT; clone_size: few; j_call: TRBJ1-5; v_call: TRBV7-2; d_call: NA; cdr3_length: 15
cdr3_aa: CASSYSGSGTGELFF; cdr3_nt: TGTGCCAGCAGTTACTCCGGGAGCGGGACCGGGGAGCTGTTTTTT; clone_size: NA; j_call: TRBJ2-2; v_call: TRBV6-2/TRBV6-3; d_call: NA; cdr3_length: 15
cdr3_aa: CASSVLGQPNNEKLFF; cdr3_nt: TGCGCCAGCAGCGTCCTGGGCCAGCCGAATAATGAAAAACTGTTTTTT; clone_size: NA; j_call: TRBJ1-4; v_call: TRBV4-1; d_call: NA; cdr3_length: 16
cdr3_aa: CASTLGVWSEQFF; cdr3_nt: TGTGCCAGCACCCTCGGGGTGTGGAGTGAGCAGTTCTTC; clone_size: NA; j_call: TRBJ2-1; v_call: TRBV28; d_call: NA; cdr3_length: 13
cdr3_aa: CATSRLANEQFF; cdr3_nt: TGTGCCACCAGCAGGCTAGCGAATGAGCAGTTCTTC; clone_size: NA; j_call: TRBJ2-1; v_call: TRBV15; d_call: NA; cdr3_length: 12
cdr3_aa: CASSGQGTSNQPQHF; cdr3_nt: TGTGCCAGCAGTGGGCAGGGTACGAGCAATCAGCCCCAGCATTTT; clone_size: few; j_call: TRBJ1-5; v_call: TRBV2; d_call: NA; cdr3_length: 15
cdr3_aa: CASSPRASGGGETQYF; cdr3_nt: TGTGCCAGCAGCCCCCGGGCTAGCGGGGGCGGGGAGACCCAGTACTTC; clone_size: many; j_call: TRBJ2-5; v_call: TRBV3-1; d_call: TRBD2; cdr3_length: 16
cdr3_aa: CASSLAGSGSSYEQYF; cdr3_nt: TGTGCCAGCAGCTTGGCTGGTAGCGGTTCCTCCTACGAGCAGTACTTC; clone_size: few; j_call: TRBJ2-7; v_call: TRBV5-4; d_call: NA; cdr3_length: 16
cdr3_aa: CASSRLAAPYEQYF; cdr3_nt: TGTGCCAGCAGCAGACTAGCGGCCCCCTACGAGCAGTACTTC; clone_size: NA; j_call: TRBJ2-7; v_call: TRBV5-8; d_call: TRBD2; cdr3_length: 14
cdr3_aa: CSVRVGTEAFF; cdr3_nt: TGCAGCGTTCGGGTGGGCACTGAAGCTTTCTTT; clone_size: NA; j_call: TRBJ1-1; v_call: TRBV29-1; d_call: NA; cdr3_length: 11
cdr3_aa: CASSWDRNRAFF; cdr3_nt: TGTGCCAGCAGCTGGGACCGAAATCGAGCTTTCTTT; clone_size: NA; j_call: TRBJ1-1; v_call: TRBV2; d_call: NA; cdr3_length: 12
cdr3_aa: CATSGGGRTVPLTGELFF; cdr3_nt: TGTGCCACCAGTGGGGGAGGGAGGACAGTCCCTCTCACCGGGGAGCTGTTTTTT; clone_size: NA; j_call: TRBJ2-2; v_call: TRBV24-1; d_call: NA; cdr3_length: 18
cdr3_aa: CASSLNLQETQYF; cdr3_nt: TGTGCCAGCAGCTTAAACCTCCAAGAGACCCAGTACTTC; clone_size: few; j_call: TRBJ2-5; v_call: TRBV7-8; d_call: NA; cdr3_length: 13
cdr3_aa: CASSLGTLASSTDTQYF; cdr3_nt: TGTGCCAGCAGCCTAGGGACTCTAGCCTCTAGCACAGATACGCAGTATTTT; clone_size: NA; j_call: TRBJ2-3; v_call: TRBV6-5; d_call: NA; cdr3_length: 17
cdr3_aa: CASRMGGGGDSYEQYF; cdr3_nt: TGTGCCAGCAGGATGGGGGGTGGAGGGGACTCCTACGAGCAGTACTTC; clone_size: few; j_call: TRBJ2-7; v_call: TRBV12-3/TRBV12-4; d_call: NA; cdr3_length: 16